Presented here are 20 T cell receptor beta chains from one specimen sequenced in a study of beta chain features in type 1 diabetes. The entirety of the isolated RNA underwent reverse transcription, so expressed TCRB transcripts were sequenced. TCRdb's copy holds only in-frame clones and misses some; the assay was immunoSEQ multiplex PCR. Found here are 350,000 or so clones, less than 20% of them singletons; the top ten hold under 0.05%. Sequenced sample: naive CD4+ T cells from blood. These TCRs come from a woman between 18 and 29 years old in good health.

The chain joins TRBV5-6 to TRBJ1-2; TRBD1 agrees at 8 bases. The CDR3 spans 18 residues. Germline lookup yields CDR1 SGHDT and CDR2 YYEEEE. V gave up 3 bases and J gave up 1 base; unmatched junction bases: 14. As DNA, the CDR3 is TGTGCCAGCAGCTGGGGGGTACCGGACAGGGCGAATAACTATGGCTACACCTTC. Residues: CASSWGVPDRANNYGYTF.

This clone was found a few times. V gene TRBV30 combines with J gene TRBJ2-5; 7 positions agree with TRBD1. The CDR3 has 14 residues. V lost 6 bases to trimming and J lost 6 bases; unmatched junction nucleotides: 13. CDR1 is GTSNPN and CDR2 is SVGIG in the germline V gene (reference sequence). The CDR3 here is CACRDTGVVKTQYF. In DNA, the CDR3 is TGTGCCTGCAGAGATACAGGGGTAGTAAAGACCCAGTACTTC.

The rearrangement links TRBV11-2 to TRBJ2-1; 10 bases line up with TRBD1. CDR1 SGHAT and CDR2 FQNNGV come from the germline V gene. CDR3 length: 16 amino acids. Trimming took 5 bases from V and 6 from J; bases not matched to a gene: 10. CDR3 loop: CASSLRSGTGANEQFF. The CDR3 DNA is TGTGCCAGCAGCCTTCGATCCGGGACAGGGGCCAATGAGCAGTTCTTC. The full variable domain, rest sourced from reference TRBV11-2 and TRBJ2-1, is EAGVAQSPRYKIIEKRQSVAFWCNPISGHATLYWYQQILGQGPKLLIQFQNNGVVDDSQLPKDRFSAERLKGVDSTLKIQPAKLEDSAVYLCASSLRSGTGANEQFFGPGTRLTVL.

This clone was seen a few times. V and J are TRBV7-9 and TRBJ2-7; 9 nucleotides match TRBD1. The CDR3 has 17 amino acids. V gave up 3 bases and J gave up 9 bases; unmatched junction bases: 18. The germline V gene has CDR1 SEHNR and CDR2 FQNEAQ (reference sequence). This chain's CDR3 is CASSFNPGQGSPGVQYF. The DNA of the CDR3 is TGTGCCAGCAGCTTTAATCCGGGACAGGGCTCCCCTGGGGTGCAGTACTTC. Together with reference TRBV7-9 and TRBJ2-7, the CDR3 gives the full variable domain: DTGVSQNPRHKITKRGQNVTFRCDPISEHNRLYWYRQTLGQGPEFLTYFQNEAQLEKSRLLSDRFSAERPKGSFSTLEIQRTEQGDSAMYLCASSFNPGQGSPGVQYFGPGTRLTVT.

This clone occurred a few times. The chain uses TRBV7-2 and TRBJ1-1, with D unclear. The CDR3 totals 14 residues. CDR1 SGHTA and CDR2 FQGNSA come from the germline V gene. The ends were cut back, 1 base at V and 1 base at J, with 7 bases in the middle. The CDR3 protein is CASSLDSTNTEAFF. CDR3 sequence (DNA): TGTGCCAGCAGCTTAGACAGTACGAACACTGAAGCTTTCTTT.

The chain recombines TRBV6-1 with TRBJ1-5, with no clear D. V lost 4 bases to trimming and J lost 1 base, with 14 bases between them. Germline V lookup: CDR1 MNHNS, CDR2 SASEGT. This CDR3 comprises 16 residues. CDR3 nucleotides: TGTGCCAGCAGTGTCCCCGGGATACCAAGCAATCAGCCCCAGCATTTT. Its translation: CASSVPGIPSNQPQHF.

This chain connects TRBV2 to TRBJ1-5; TRBD1 aligns across 7 bases. Trimming cost V 6 bases and J 7 bases; bases outside gene matches: 3. The CDR3 spans 12 residues. Looked up from germline, CDR1 is SNHLY and CDR2 is FYNNEI. The CDR3 is CASRGTEQPQHF. In nucleotides, the CDR3 is TGTGCCAGCAGAGGGACAGAACAGCCCCAGCATTTT. Full variable domain (rest looked up from reference TRBV2 and TRBJ1-5): EPEVTQTPSHQVTQMGQEVILRCVPISNHLYFYWYRQILGQKVEFLVSFYNNEISEKSEIFDDQFSVERPDGSNFTLKIRSTKLEDSAMYFCASRGTEQPQHFGDGTRLSIL.

This clone has just a few counts. V gene TRBV18 combines with J gene TRBJ2-2, with D uncertain. Trimming removed 1 base at V and 6 bases at J, with 6 bases between. CDR3 length: 13 amino acids. CDR1 is KGHSH and CDR2 is LQKENI in the germline V gene. The CDR3 DNA follows: TGTGCCAGCTCACCACGAGCCGCCGGGGAGCTGTTTTTT. It translates to CASSPRAAGELFF.

The chain has TRBV7-2 and TRBJ2-1, with 7 bases fitting TRBD2. J lost 9 bases, V lost 5 bases, and 13 bases had no gene match. Per germline, CDR1 SGHTA and CDR2 FQGNSA. There are 15 residues in the CDR3. CDR3 protein: CASSKGDSRGSEQFF. As DNA, the CDR3 is TGTGCCAGCAGCAAAGGTGACTCCCGCGGGAGTGAGCAGTTCTTC.

This clone was seen a few times. The sample holds other DNA sequences that translate to the same CDR3. V and J are TRBV7-9 and TRBJ2-5; no clear D gene. The CDR3 consists of 11 residues. Trimming removed 5 bases at V and 5 bases at J, with 6 bases between. Germline-derived CDR1 and CDR2 are SEHNR and FQNEAQ (reference sequence). The CDR3: CASSREETQYF. CDR3 DNA: TGTGCCAGCAGCCGCGAGGAGACCCAGTACTTC.

This clone has only a few counts. V gene TRBV4-1 combines with J gene TRBJ1-2; TRBD1 is a possible D gene (6 bases). Trimming shortened V by 0 bases and J by 4 bases, and 15 bases separated the two germline ends. Germline V gene lookup returns CDR1 MGHRA and CDR2 YSYEKL. The CDR3 loop spans 16 amino acids. CDR3 coding DNA: TGCGCCAGCAGCCAAGATAGTAGGGGACACCGCTATGGCTACACCTTC. Translating it yields CASSQDSRGHRYGYTF.

V gene TRBV11-3 combines with J gene TRBJ2-7; D is perhaps TRBD2 (6 bases). The CDR3 totals 13 residues. Trimming took off 4 bases at V and 4 bases at J, with 11 bases between the two ends. Germline V gene lookup returns CDR1 SGHNT and CDR2 YENEEA. The CDR3 is CASSSGLKYEQYF. The CDR3, as DNA: TGTGCCAGCAGCTCGGGACTGAAATACGAGCAGTACTTC.

The genes are TRBV2 and TRBJ1-5; 7 positions match TRBD1. There are 14 residues in the CDR3. Losses at the gene ends were 7 bases for V and 6 bases for J; bases not matched to a gene: 9. Germline V gene sequence: CDR1 SNHLY, CDR2 FYNNEI. For the CDR3, the DNA is TGTGCCAGCACCCGGACAGGTCGGGGTCAGCCCCAGCATTTT. Its protein is CASTRTGRGQPQHF.

The table lists this clone with a few counts. This rearrangement joins TRBV6-1 to TRBJ1-5; D call uncertain. Trimming left V 11 bases short and J 3 bases short, with 17 bases between. Germline V lookup: CDR1 MNHNS, CDR2 SASEGT. This CDR3 region has 14 residues. CDR3 in DNA: TGTGCCCGAGGGAGCGCCAGCCTCAATCAGCCCCAGCATTTT. Translated: CARGSASLNQPQHF.

Only a few counts were recorded for this clone. V and J are TRBV5-1 and TRBJ2-7; 12 bases align to TRBD2. V shed 4 bases, J shed 4 bases, and the junction held 6 bases outside the gene matches. The germline gives CDR1 SGHRS, CDR2 YFSETQ. This CDR3 has 15 amino acids. The CDR3 region is CASSPGLAGPYEQYF. The CDR3 nucleotides read TGCGCCAGCAGCCCGGGACTAGCGGGTCCGTACGAGCAGTACTTC.

V usage is TRBV27 and J usage is TRBJ2-3; 10 bases match TRBD2. J gave up 6 bases and V 5 bases, and 11 bases lay outside the gene matches. Per the germline V gene, CDR1 is MNHEY and CDR2 is SMNVEV (reference sequence). The CDR3 covers 16 residues. This CDR3 reads CASSHTLAGGGDTQYF. CDR3 DNA sequence: TGTGCCAGCAGTCACACCTTAGCGGGAGGAGGGGATACGCAGTATTTT.

This clone showed up just a few times. CDR3 nucleotides: TGTGCCAGCAGCTCCAGAGGCCGGGACACTGAAGCTTTCTTT. Protein product: CASSSRGRDTEAFF. The genes are TRBV7-9 and TRBJ1-1, with D hard to call. The CDR3 spans 14 residues. V lost 4 bases to trimming and J lost 3 bases, with 12 bases between them. The V gene's germline CDR1 is SEHNR and CDR2 FQNEAQ (reference sequence).

The CDR3 DNA reads as TGTGCCAGCAACCCCTCGCAGGGCCCCGCCTATGGCTACACCTTC. Protein sequence: CASNPSQGPAYGYTF. The J gene is TRBJ1-2, the V gene TRBV7-2; tentative D call: TRBD1 (5 bases). V lost 7 bases and J lost 4, with 19 bases in between. This CDR3 spans 15 amino acids. The germline CDR1 and CDR2 sequences are SGHTA and FQGNSA.

The table lists this clone with a few counts. The chain uses TRBV4-1 and TRBJ2-1, with TRBD1 matching over 9 bases. Germline values: CDR1 MGHRA, CDR2 YSYEKL. J gave up 1 base and V 1 base, and 2 bases lay outside the gene matches. The CDR3 totals 16 residues. The CDR3 coding sequence is TGCGCCAGCAGCCAAGGGACAGGGGATTCCTACAATGAGCAGTTCTTC. Protein: CASSQGTGDSYNEQFF.

Only a few counts were recorded for this clone. The chain couples TRBV7-2 to TRBJ2-1; D may be TRBD2 (7 bases). The CDR3 extends over 12 amino acids. CDR1 and CDR2 from the germline V gene are SGHTA and FQGNSA. V shed 5 bases and J shed 11 bases, with 13 bases lying between them. The DNA of the CDR3 is TGTGCCAGCAGCAATGCGGGGGCTCAGCAGTTCTTC. It codes for CASSNAGAQQFF.